This T cell receptor (beta chain) was recorded in a study of cytomegalovirus exposure and HLA in healthy donors. 13 Jbeta primers and 60 Vbeta primers were used for the PCR. Sequencing used immunoSEQ multiplex PCR; TCRdb keeps in-frame clones, though not all of them. There are some 98,000 clones in the sample; over 80% occur only once, and approximately 4% lies in the top ten. CDR3 length: 13 amino acids. Germline CDR1 is MDHEN and CDR2 is SYDVKM. V was trimmed by 5 bases and J by 0 bases, leaving 8 bases between them. The source is a female donor in good health and CMV-seropositive. The chain combines TRBV28 with TRBJ2-7; D is ambiguous. Sequenced input: PBMCs. The CDR3 coding sequence is TGTGCCAGCAGTGAGATTGTCTCCTACGAGCAGTACTTC. Protein sequence: CASSEIVSYEQYF.